Each of the 22 T cell receptor beta chains below was sequenced from the same sample in a study of T cells of healthy individuals. TCRdb passed the 5' RACE reads through MiXCR, listing each CDR3 protein once. The repertoire holds under 70,000 distinct CDR3 sequences, approximately 14% seen once, with about 16% in the top ten. These receptors all come from a human donor in good health.

A few counts support this clonotype. The V gene is TRBV20-1, the J gene TRBJ1-6; weak D call: TRBD1 (5 bases). In germline, CDR1 is DFQATT, CDR2 SNEGSKA (reference sequence). Trimming pared 2 bases from V and 7 bases from J, leaving 15 bases between. This CDR3 is built from 15 residues. The CDR3 here is CSARRGGEENSPLHF. The DNA for the CDR3 is TGCAGTGCTAGACGTGGGGGGGAGGAAAATTCACCCCTCCACTTT.

This clonotype came up many times. CDR3 nucleotide sequence: TGTGCCAGCAGTTTTTACCGGACAGATACGCAGTATTTT. Translation gives CASSFYRTDTQYF. The chain uses TRBV12-3 or TRBV12-4 and TRBJ2-3; D not resolved. The CDR3 is 13 amino acids. The V gene lost 3 bases and the J gene lost 3 bases, with 7 bases spanning the gap.

In this sample, this clonotype turned up many times. V usage is TRBV20-1 and J usage is TRBJ2-1; maybe TRBD2 (6 bases). Germline values: CDR1 DFQATT, CDR2 SNEGSKA (reference sequence). Between the trimmed V and J ends, which lost 1 base and 5 bases, there was a span of 21 bases. The length of the CDR3 is 17 residues. The CDR3 here is CSARAGLNSGLNNEQFF. CDR3 in DNA: TGCAGTGCTAGAGCAGGGCTAAATAGCGGCTTAAACAATGAGCAGTTCTTC.

This clonotype was seen at least ten times. The V call is TRBV29-1, the J call TRBJ2-5; 12 positions agree with TRBD1. V lost 7 bases and J lost 5; bases outside the gene matches: 8. Germline V gives CDR1 SQVTM, CDR2 ANQGSEA. There are 14 residues in the CDR3. Here the CDR3 DNA reads TGCAGCGCATCCGGGACAGGGGGCTGGGAGACCCAGTACTTC. Translated, it gives CSASGTGGWETQYF.

This clonotype has just a few counts. The chain combines TRBV2 with TRBJ1-2, with TRBD1 matching over 10 bases. Unmatched junction bases numbered 5, after V lost 7 bases and J lost 6 bases. CDR1 is SNHLY, CDR2 FYNNEI, per germline. There are 13 residues in the CDR3. Here the CDR3 reads CASTKGTGDGYTF. The CDR3, as DNA: TGTGCCAGCACCAAGGGGACAGGGGATGGCTACACCTTC.

The V gene is TRBV20-1, the J gene TRBJ1-6; D uncertain. Trimming removed 0 bases at V and 8 bases at J, with 14 bases between. The CDR3 runs to 15 residues. The germline gives CDR1 DFQATT, CDR2 SNEGSKA (reference sequence). CDR3 in DNA: TGCAGTGCTAGAGAGGATGGGAATTTATATTCACCCCTCCACTTT. This translates into CSAREDGNLYSPLHF.

This clonotype occurred many times. The CDR3 DNA is TGTGCCAGCAGTTCCTCCCATTCACCCCTCCACTTT. This codes for CASSSSHSPLHF. The V call is TRBV27, the J call TRBJ1-6; D remains ambiguous. Looked up from germline, CDR1 is MNHEY and CDR2 is SMNVEV (reference sequence). V shed 4 bases and J shed 8 bases, with 6 bases lying between them. The CDR3 covers 12 residues.

This clonotype was found many times. The V and J genes are TRBV19 and TRBJ2-5; no clear D gene. The germline CDR1 and CDR2 sequences are LNHDA and SQIVND (reference sequence). The CDR3 totals 14 residues. Trimming removed 6 bases from V and 3 bases from J, with 14 bases in between. The CDR3 coding sequence is TGTGCCAGTAGCCCCGCCGGCACGGAAGAGACCCAGTACTTC. As protein: CASSPAGTEETQYF.

The V gene is TRBV2, the J gene TRBJ2-1; D remains unclear. The V end lost 0 bases, the J end lost 4 bases, and 7 bases lay between the germline ends. The germline V gene has CDR1 SNHLY and CDR2 FYNNEI. CDR3 length: 14 residues. The CDR3 nucleotides read TGTGCCAGCAGTGAAGCAGGAAGATACAATGAGCAGTTCTTC. Protein product: CASSEAGRYNEQFF. The whole variable domain, filled in from reference TRBV2 and TRBJ2-1, reads EPEVTQTPSHQVTQMGQEVILRCVPISNHLYFYWYRQILGQKVEFLVSFYNNEISEKSEIFDDQFSVERPDGSNFTLKIRSTKLEDSAMYFCASSEAGRYNEQFFGPGTRLTVL.

In this sample, this clonotype turned up many times. The chain recombines TRBV20-1 with TRBJ2-7, with 11 bases lining up with TRBD2. Looked up from germline, CDR1 is DFQATT and CDR2 is SNEGSKA (reference sequence). The J segment lost 1 base and the V segment lost 6 bases, leaving 2 bases of the junction unmatched. This CDR3 has 13 amino acids. CDR3: CSAPSGRSYEQYF. In DNA, the CDR3 is TGCAGTGCCCCTAGCGGGAGGTCCTACGAGCAGTACTTC.

The table lists this clonotype with many counts. The gene calls are TRBV9 and TRBJ1-1; TRBD1 aligns across 7 bases. The ends lost 5 bases at V and 3 bases at J; junction bases unmatched: 10. The CDR3 has 15 residues. From germline, CDR1 is SGDLS and CDR2 YYNGEE. As DNA, the CDR3 is TGTGCCAGCAGGGATAATAGCAGGGGGGACACTGAAGCTTTCTTT. It is translated as CASRDNSRGDTEAFF.

This clonotype has only a few counts. V and J are TRBV30 and TRBJ1-6, with 8 bases matching TRBD1. The CDR3 length is 15 residues. Germline assignment: CDR1 GTSNPN and CDR2 SVGIG (reference sequence). With V trimmed by 1 base and J by 10 bases, 9 bases remained unmatched. The chain's CDR3 is CAWSGTQGAGSPLHF. For the CDR3, the DNA is TGTGCCTGGAGTGGGACCCAGGGGGCTGGATCACCCCTCCACTTT.

This chain uses TRBV19 with TRBJ2-1; 13 bases map to TRBD2. CDR3 size: 19 residues. Unmatched junction bases numbered 14, after V lost 1 base and J lost 8 bases. CDR1 LNHDA and CDR2 SQIVND come from the germline V gene (reference sequence). This chain's CDR3 is CASSIAVRALTSGRYEQFF. Written as DNA, the CDR3 is TGTGCCAGTAGTATAGCAGTCCGGGCCCTGACTAGCGGGAGGTATGAGCAGTTCTTC. The variable domain in full, with the rest retrieved from reference TRBV19 and TRBJ2-1, is DGGITQSPKYLFRKEGQNVTLSCEQNLNHDAMYWYRQDPGQGLRLIYYSQIVNDFQKGDIAEGYSVSREKKESFPLTVTSAQKNPTAFYLCASSIAVRALTSGRYEQFFGPGTRLTVL.

This clonotype was picked up many times. This chain links TRBV6-5 with TRBJ2-3, with 12 bases matching TRBD1. The V gene's germline CDR1 is MNHEY and CDR2 SVGAGI. The CDR3 is made up of 15 amino acids. With V trimmed by 2 bases and J by 4 bases, 1 base remained unmatched. CDR3 sequence: CASSYGTGGADTQYF. CDR3 nucleotides: TGTGCCAGCAGTTACGGGACAGGGGGCGCAGATACGCAGTATTTT.

The chain carries TRBV5-1 and TRBJ1-1, with D uncertain. Germline CDR1 reads SGHRS; CDR2 reads YFSETQ. Trimming shortened V by 0 bases and J by 3 bases, and 12 bases separated the two germline ends. The CDR3 has 15 amino acids. For the CDR3, the DNA is TGCGCCAGCAGCTTGGACAAGGGTTTGGACACTGAAGCTTTCTTT. This translates into CASSLDKGLDTEAFF. The full variable domain, with the rest looked up from reference TRBV5-1 and TRBJ1-1, is KAGVTQTPRYLIKTRGQQVTLSCSPISGHRSVSWYQQTPGQGLQFLFEYFSETQRNKGNFPGRFSGRQFSNSRSEMNVSTLELGDSALYLCASSLDKGLDTEAFFGQGTRLTVV.

The sample holds many counts of this clonotype. The CDR3 loop is CATSGAAGGEQPQHF. DNA of the CDR3: TGTGCCACCAGTGGAGCCGCAGGGGGTGAGCAGCCCCAGCATTTT. The chain carries TRBV24-1 and TRBJ1-5; 7 nucleotides agree with TRBD1. The CDR3 totals 15 residues. From germline, CDR1 is KGHDR and CDR2 SFDVKD. V was clipped by 5 bases and J by 7 bases; unmatched bases: 10.

This clonotype was seen many times. The chain carries TRBV12-5 and TRBJ2-3, with D possibly called TRBD1 or TRBD2 (5 bases each). The CDR3 extends over 19 amino acids. V shed 4 bases and J shed 0 bases, with 23 bases lying between them. Germline loops: CDR1 LGHNT, CDR2 FRNRAP. CDR3 bases: TGTGCTAGTGGTTCACTTCGGGACGGAGAGAAACATAGCACAGATACGCAGTATTTT. This codes for CASGSLRDGEKHSTDTQYF. Full variable domain (outside the CDR3, taken from reference TRBV12-5 and TRBJ2-3): DARVTQTPRHKVTEMGQEVTMRCQPILGHNTVFWYRQTMMQGLELLAYFRNRAPLDDSGMPKDRFSAEMPDATLATLKIQPSEPRDSAVYFCASGSLRDGEKHSTDTQYFGPGTRLTVL.

CDR3 bases: TGTGCCAGCAGCTTAACCCCAGGGGACTACACCGGGGAGCTGTTTTTT. Its protein product is CASSLTPGDYTGELFF. The gene calls are TRBV7-2 and TRBJ2-2; D may correspond to TRBD1 or TRBD2 (6 bases each). CDR1 and CDR2 from the germline V gene are SGHTA and FQGNSA. V gave up 2 bases and J gave up 3 bases, with 13 bases separating them. The CDR3 has 16 residues.

The sample holds many counts of this clonotype. The rearrangement joins TRBV6-1 to TRBJ2-5, with 11 bases identical to TRBD2. Per the germline V gene, CDR1 is MNHNS and CDR2 is SASEGT. Trimming took 0 bases from V and 1 from J; bases not matched to a gene: 16. The CDR3 spans 21 residues. The CDR3 here is CASSEAKFGTGTSGFQETQYF. CDR3 coding DNA: TGTGCCAGCAGTGAAGCTAAATTCGGGACTGGGACTAGCGGTTTCCAAGAGACCCAGTACTTC.

The rearrangement joins TRBV5-1 to TRBJ2-6; 7 nucleotides agree with TRBD1. This CDR3 is built from 20 residues. Germline CDR1 is SGHRS and CDR2 is YFSETQ. J gave up 1 base and V 4 bases, and 17 bases lay outside the gene matches. CDR3 in amino acids: CASSPIRDSRIPSGANVLTF. The CDR3 nucleotides are TGCGCCAGCAGCCCGATTCGGGACAGCCGGATTCCTTCTGGGGCCAACGTCCTGACTTTC.

V usage is TRBV4-1 and J usage is TRBJ2-5; 9 positions agree with TRBD2. Germline CDR1 reads MGHRA; CDR2 reads YSYEKL. This CDR3 contains 20 residues. The ends lost 1 base at V and 1 base at J; junction bases unmatched: 16. Here the CDR3 reads CASSQGGGSGGHNLQETQYF. CDR3 DNA sequence: TGCGCCAGCAGCCAAGGCGGTGGTAGCGGGGGCCATAATCTCCAAGAGACCCAGTACTTC.

The chain combines TRBV30 with TRBJ1-1; D is unclear. This CDR3 comprises 10 residues. CDR1 is GTSNPN and CDR2 is SVGIG in the germline V gene (reference sequence). V was trimmed by 1 base and J by 11 bases, leaving 8 bases between them. The CDR3 DNA follows: TGTGCCTGGAGTGGGGAGACGGCTTTCTTT. Translation gives CAWSGETAFF. Filled out from reference TRBV30 and TRBJ1-1, the complete variable domain reads SQTIHQWPATLVQPVGSPLSLECTVEGTSNPNLYWYRQAAGRGLQLLFYSVGIGQISSEVPQNLSASRPQDRQFILSSKKLLLSDSGFYLCAWSGETAFFGQGTRLTVV.